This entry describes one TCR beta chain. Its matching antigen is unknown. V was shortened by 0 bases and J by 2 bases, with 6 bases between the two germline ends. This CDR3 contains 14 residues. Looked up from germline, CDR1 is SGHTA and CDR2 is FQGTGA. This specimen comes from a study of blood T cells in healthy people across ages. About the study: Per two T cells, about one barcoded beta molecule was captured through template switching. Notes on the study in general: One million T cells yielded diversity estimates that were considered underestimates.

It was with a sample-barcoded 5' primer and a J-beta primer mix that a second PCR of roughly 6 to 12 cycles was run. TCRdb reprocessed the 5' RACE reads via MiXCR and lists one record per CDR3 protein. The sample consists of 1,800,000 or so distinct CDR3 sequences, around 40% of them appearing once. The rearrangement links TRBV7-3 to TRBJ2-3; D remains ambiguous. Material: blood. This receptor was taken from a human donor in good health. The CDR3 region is CASSLTRVTDTQYF. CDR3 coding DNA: TGTGCCAGCAGCTTAACCCGGGTCACAGATACGCAGTATTTT. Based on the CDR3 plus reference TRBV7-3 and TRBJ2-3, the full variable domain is GAGVSQTPSNKVTEKGKYVELRCDPISGHTALYWYRQSLGQGPEFLIYFQGTGAADDSGLPNDRFFAVRPEGSVSTLKIQRTERGDSAVYLCASSLTRVTDTQYFGPGTRLTVL.